The clone carrying this TCR beta chain was counted at least ten times. As yet, its antigen is unknown. This sample is drawn from a study of regulatory T cells in long-lasting Graves disease. Study-level background: Graves' patients with a new diagnosis had received antithyroid drugs under 3 months. Whole-study results and caveats: Examination was confined to peripheral blood, excluding thyroid tissue.

The V gene's germline CDR1 is DFQATT and CDR2 SNEGSKA (reference sequence). Trimming pared 2 bases from V and 9 bases from J, leaving 14 bases between. The CDR3 runs 13 residues. Time point specified: newly diagnosed GD, antithyroid drugs for less than 3 months. Preparation of the TCR library used RNA extracted from PBMCs. Building the TCR beta libraries relied on iRepertoire HTBI primers, and CDR3 regions underwent Arm-PCR. TCRdb analysed the multiplex PCR reads with MiXCR anew, one entry per CDR3 protein. The data hold about 500,000 distinct CDR3 sequences, with around 12% observed a single time. The same sample was also used in a study of T cells in Graves' hyperthyroidism and ophthalmopathy.

The sequencing here drew on peripheral blood mononuclear cells (PBMCs), taken at new diagnosis, from a patient treated with antithyroid drugs. This receptor was taken from a woman in her 30s with Graves disease. The rearrangement uses TRBV20-1 and TRBJ2-1; D possibly corresponds to TRBD1 (5 bases). The CDR3 loop is CSARKGSPSEQFF. The DNA for the CDR3 is TGCAGTGCTAGAAAGGGGTCCCCAAGTGAGCAGTTCTTC.